This T cell receptor beta chain is from a study of T cells in women clearing cervical HPV infection. At the level of the study: Control women cleared a single incident HPV16 infection within 12 months. Controls gave blood once infection was undetectable; cases at lesion identification. General study findings and limits: Timing of associations relative to infection is unclear; T-cell subsets were not isolated.

Comment on this clone: The antigen remains unidentified. The DNA ends 3 residues before the CDR3 does, and the rest of the CDR3 is filled in from the germline J gene.

Profiled with immunoSEQ multiplex PCR; TCRdb holds only in-frame clones, not every one. This sample's table has fewer than 35,000 clones. Losses at the gene ends were 1 base for V and 5 bases for J; bases not matched to a gene: 6. This CDR3 is built from 14 residues. Germline CDR1 reads GTSNPN; CDR2 reads SVGIG (reference sequence). The specimen sequenced was blood buffy coat. The clonotype comes from a woman aged 18 to 75 with a cervical HPV16 infection that either progressed to CIN3+ or cleared (not recorded which). The chain uses TRBV30 and TRBJ2-5; TRBD2 matches 8 bases. CDR3 residues: CAWSAGLAGETQYF. The DNA read from the CDR3 is TGTGCCTGGAGTGCTGGACTAGCAGGGGAGACC. Looking up the rest from reference TRBV30 and TRBJ2-5 gives the full variable domain: SQTIHQWPATLVQPVGSPLSLECTVEGTSNPNLYWYRQAAGRGLQLLFYSVGIGQISSEVPQNLSASRPQDRQFILSSKKLLLSDSGFYLCAWSAGLAGETQYFGPGTRLLVL.